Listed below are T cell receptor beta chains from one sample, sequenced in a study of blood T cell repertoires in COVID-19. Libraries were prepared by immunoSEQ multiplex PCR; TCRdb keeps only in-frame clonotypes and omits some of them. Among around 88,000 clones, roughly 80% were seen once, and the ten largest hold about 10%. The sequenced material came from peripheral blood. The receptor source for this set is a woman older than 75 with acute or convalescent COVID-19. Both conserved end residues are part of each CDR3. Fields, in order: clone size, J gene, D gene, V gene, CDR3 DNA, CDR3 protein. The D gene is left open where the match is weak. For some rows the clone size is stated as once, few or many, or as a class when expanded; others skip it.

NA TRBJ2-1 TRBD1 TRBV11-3 TGTGCCAGCAGCTCCCGGACAGGGAGCTACAATGAGCAGTTCTTC CASSSRTGSYNEQFF
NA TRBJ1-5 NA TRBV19 TGTGCCAGTAGTGCTTCAGGGATTAGCAATCAGCCCCAGCATTTT CASSASGISNQPQHF
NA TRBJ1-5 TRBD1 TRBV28 TGTGCCAGCAGTCTAAAAGGGACAGGGGGGAATCAGCCCCAGCATTTT CASSLKGTGGNQPQHF
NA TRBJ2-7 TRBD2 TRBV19 TGTGCCAGTAGTACTTCGGGGGGAAGAGGCGAGCAGTACTTC CASSTSGGRGEQYF
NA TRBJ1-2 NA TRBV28 TGTGCCAGCAGTTCCACGACTCATGGCTACACCTTC CASSSTTHGYTF
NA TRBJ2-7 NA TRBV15 TGTGCCACCAGCACCGGACACCTCTACGAGCAGTACTTC CATSTGHLYEQYF
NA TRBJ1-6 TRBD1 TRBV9 TGTGCCAGCAGAAGGGGGCCGGGAGAGGATTCACCCCTCCACTTT CASRRGPGEDSPLHF
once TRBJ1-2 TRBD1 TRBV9 TGTGCCAGCAGCGTAGATAGTGGGGACAGGTATGGCTACACCTTC CASSVDSGDRYGYTF
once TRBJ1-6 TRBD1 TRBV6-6 TGTGCCAGCTCAGGGGGTGGGGCCCTCCACTTT CASSGGGALHF
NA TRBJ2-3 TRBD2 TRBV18 TGTGCCAGCTCACCTATGACTAGCGGGGCTCGCACAGATACGCAGTATTTT CASSPMTSGARTDTQYF
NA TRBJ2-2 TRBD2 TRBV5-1 TGCGCCAGCAGCATTCGGAGCGGGGGGCCTTACACCGGGGAGCTGTTTTTT CASSIRSGGPYTGELFF
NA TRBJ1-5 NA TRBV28 TGTGCCAGCAGTTGGGCTTCGGGGGGCAATCAGCCCCAGCATTTT CASSWASGGNQPQHF
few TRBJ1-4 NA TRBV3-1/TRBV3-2 TGTGCCAGCAGCCCTGGGGGCAGGAATAATGAAAAACTGTTTTTT CASSPGGRNNEKLFF
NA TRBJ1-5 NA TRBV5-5 TGTGCCAGCAGCTTGACGGGGAGTTATCAGCCCCAGCATTTT CASSLTGSYQPQHF
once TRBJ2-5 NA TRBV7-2 TGTGCCAGCAGCTTCGGCGCGAGGGAGACCCAGTACTTC CASSFGARETQYF
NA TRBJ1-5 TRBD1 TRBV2 TGTGCCAGCAGGTACGGACAGGGCGAGGGGCCCCAGCATTTT CASRYGQGEGPQHF
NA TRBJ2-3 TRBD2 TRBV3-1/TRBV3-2 TGTGCCAGCAGCTCCAGCGGGGGGGCTTTAAAAAATACGCAGTATTTT CASSSSGGALKNTQYF
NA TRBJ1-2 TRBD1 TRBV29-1 TGCAGCGCTAAGACCGGGACAGCAAACTATGGCTACACCTTC CSAKTGTANYGYTF
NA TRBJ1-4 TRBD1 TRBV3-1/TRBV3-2 TGTGCCAGCAGCTCGGACAGGGGGGAAAAACTGTTTTTT CASSSDRGEKLFF
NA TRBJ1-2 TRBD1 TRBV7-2 TGTGCCAGCAGCTCGACGGGACAGGGTAGTTTAAATGGCTACACCTTC CASSSTGQGSLNGYTF
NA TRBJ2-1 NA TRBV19 TGTGCCAGTAGTTACATCGGGGTCCGGGAGCAGTTCTTC CASSYIGVREQFF
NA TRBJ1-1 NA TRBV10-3 TGTGCCATCAGTGAGGGGCCAGGTGATAACACTGAAGCTTTCTTT CAISEGPGDNTEAFF
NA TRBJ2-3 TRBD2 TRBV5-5 TGTGCCAGCAGCTTGAGACTGCGGGGGGCGTCAGATACGCAGTATTTT CASSLRLRGASDTQYF
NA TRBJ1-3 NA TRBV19 TGTGCCAGTAGTATAGCAGCAGGGAACGGAAACACCATATATTTT CASSIAAGNGNTIYF
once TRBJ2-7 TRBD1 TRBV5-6 TGTGCCAGCAGGGAACAGGGGGGCTCCTACGAGCAGTACTTC CASREQGGSYEQYF
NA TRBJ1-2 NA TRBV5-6 TGTGCCAGCAGCTTGTTGAGATACAGACGAAGTGACTATGGCTACACCTTC CASSLLRYRRSDYGYTF
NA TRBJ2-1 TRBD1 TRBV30 TGTGCCTGGAGTTTCCCGGGACAGGGTGGTAGGGGCTCCTACAATGAGCAGTTCTTC CAWSFPGQGGRGSYNEQFF
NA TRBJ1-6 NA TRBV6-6 TGTGCCAGTAGCTCAGGGGTACCCAGTTCACCCCTCCACTTT CASSSGVPSSPLHF
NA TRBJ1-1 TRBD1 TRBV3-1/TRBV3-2 TGTGCCAGCAGCCAGGCTGGGACAGGTACTCGTGAAGCTTTCTTT CASSQAGTGTREAFF
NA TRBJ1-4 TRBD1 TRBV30 TGTGCCTGGAGTATAAACAGGGGTACTAATGAAAAACTGTTTTTT CAWSINRGTNEKLFF